This entry lists 23 T cell receptor beta chains sequenced from one sample in a study of OX40 agonist ivuxolimab in advanced cancers. Some clones are missing from TCRdb's copy, which holds only in-frame ones; the method was immunoSEQ multiplex PCR. Of some 44,000 clones listed, 65% to 85% are singletons. The specimen was CD4+ or CD8+ T cells sorted from blood, collected in a trial of the OX40 agonist ivuxolimab. These receptors all come from an adult with an advanced solid tumor such as melanoma, head and neck, liver or kidney cancer.

The chain carries TRBV29-1 and TRBJ1-1; D ambiguous. The V gene's germline CDR1 is SQVTM and CDR2 ANQGSEA. V was trimmed by 5 bases and J by 1 base, leaving 11 bases between them. This CDR3 is 13 amino acids long. CDR3 loop: CSVLRGPNTEAFF. CDR3 DNA sequence: TGCAGCGTTCTCAGAGGGCCGAACACTGAAGCTTTCTTT.

This clone is a singleton in its sample. The chain employs TRBV5-4 and TRBJ1-2; 12 positions match TRBD1. V lost 4 bases, J lost 7 bases, and 11 bases stayed unmatched. In germline, CDR1 is SGHNT, CDR2 YYREEE (reference sequence). This CDR3 is built from 16 residues. CDR3 nucleotides: TGTGCCAGCAGCCGGGGACAGGGGGCGTTCGTAAGTGGCTACACCTTC. Protein sequence: CASSRGQGAFVSGYTF.

This chain links TRBV4-2 with TRBJ2-1, with 15 bases that match TRBD2. CDR1 is LGHNA and CDR2 is YNFKEQ in the germline V gene. V shed 0 bases and J 0 bases; nucleotides not matched to a gene: 6. The CDR3 covers 20 residues. The CDR3 DNA is TGTGCCAGCAGCCAAGATTTTGGGACTAGCGGGAGGAGCTCCTACAATGAGCAGTTCTTC. As protein: CASSQDFGTSGRSSYNEQFF.

This clone was counted a single time. The chain uses TRBV5-1 and TRBJ1-1; 10 positions match TRBD1. CDR1 SGHRS and CDR2 YFSETQ come from the germline V gene. V trimming: 4 bases; J trimming: 0 bases; junction bases outside the gene matches: 9. There are 17 residues in the CDR3. The chain's CDR3 is CASSLTGGAGMNTEAFF. The CDR3 nucleotides are TGCGCCAGCAGCCTGACAGGGGGCGCGGGAATGAACACTGAAGCTTTCTTT. Using reference TRBV5-1 and TRBJ1-1 for the parts outside the CDR3, the full variable domain is KAGVTQTPRYLIKTRGQQVTLSCSPISGHRSVSWYQQTPGQGLQFLFEYFSETQRNKGNFPGRFSGRQFSNSRSEMNVSTLELGDSALYLCASSLTGGAGMNTEAFFGQGTRLTVV.

The V gene is TRBV5-8, the J gene TRBJ2-7; D is perhaps TRBD1 (5 bases). This CDR3 has 13 amino acids. With 4 bases removed from V and 9 bases from J, the gap between germline ends came to 17 bases. Germline V gene sequence: CDR1 SGHTS, CDR2 YDEGEE. The CDR3 is CASSHKGPRRQYF. The CDR3 nucleotides read TGTGCCAGCAGCCATAAGGGGCCGAGGAGGCAGTACTTC.

The rearrangement uses TRBV9 and TRBJ2-2; 8 positions agree with TRBD2. Looked up from germline, CDR1 is SGDLS and CDR2 is YYNGEE. The J segment lost 5 bases and the V segment lost 3 bases, leaving 15 bases of the junction unmatched. The CDR3 has 18 residues. The CDR3 coding sequence is TGTGCCAGCAGCGCCCGACCGGGGGGGGACCGCCTAACCGGGGAGCTGTTTTTT. This gives the protein CASSARPGGDRLTGELFF.

The chain has TRBV2 and TRBJ2-1; TRBD1 matches at 8 bases. This CDR3 has 18 residues. Germline lookup yields CDR1 SNHLY and CDR2 FYNNEI. J lost 0 bases, V lost 5 bases, and 12 bases had no gene match. For the CDR3, the DNA is TGTGCCAGCAGTTTTTCCACCGGGACAGGAGGCTCCTACAATGAGCAGTTCTTC. Translation: CASSFSTGTGGSYNEQFF.

The chain couples TRBV30 to TRBJ1-2; D uncertain. This CDR3 is 13 amino acids long. V lost 4 bases and J 6 bases, leaving 15 bases between the germline ends. Germline CDR1 and CDR2: GTSNPN and SVGIG (reference sequence). The CDR3 protein is CAWNINLRHGYTF. CDR3 nucleotides: TGTGCCTGGAATATAAACCTTAGGCATGGCTACACCTTC.

CDR3 loop: CASSSLLGLAGGRETQYF. Written as DNA, the CDR3 is TGTGCCAGCAGCTCCCTTCTTGGACTAGCGGGAGGCAGGGAGACCCAGTACTTC. The chain carries TRBV5-6 and TRBJ2-5; 14 nucleotides align to TRBD2. V shed 3 bases, J shed 5 bases, and the junction held 12 bases outside the gene matches. Germline CDR1 reads SGHDT; CDR2 reads YYEEEE. The CDR3 runs to 18 residues.

V is TRBV27 and J is TRBJ2-1; 8 bases are shared with TRBD1. V dropped 6 bases and J dropped 9; count of bases not matched to a gene: 1. Per the germline V gene, CDR1 is MNHEY and CDR2 is SMNVEV (reference sequence). The CDR3 has 11 residues. The CDR3 is CASRDRAEQFF. The DNA for the CDR3 is TGTGCCAGCAGGGACAGGGCTGAGCAGTTCTTC.

The V call is TRBV5-5, the J call TRBJ1-4; D unclear. The germline CDR1 and CDR2 sequences are SGHKS and YYEKEE (reference sequence). CDR3 length: 13 amino acids. V was shortened by 2 bases and J by 6 bases, with 8 bases between the two germline ends. CDR3 protein: CASSFGRDEKLFF. The DNA for the CDR3 is TGTGCCAGCAGCTTCGGGAGAGATGAAAAACTGTTTTTT.

This CDR3 is CASSYRSYETQYF. The CDR3 bases are TGTGCCAGCAGTTATAGAAGTTATGAGACCCAGTACTTC. The V call is TRBV6-6, the J call TRBJ2-5; D remains ambiguous. Germline CDR1 and CDR2: MNHNY and SVGAGI (reference sequence). This CDR3 contains 13 residues. V lost 3 bases and J 5 bases, leaving 10 bases between the germline ends.

V is TRBV6-5 and J is TRBJ1-5, with 7 bases lining up with TRBD1. The CDR3 spans 13 residues. The V and J ends lost 7 bases and 4 bases, in that order; junction bases with no gene match: 4. CDR1 is MNHEY and CDR2 is SVGAGI in the germline V gene. CDR3 bases: TGTGCCAGCAAGGGACAGAAGAATCAGCCCCAGCATTTT. It translates to CASKGQKNQPQHF.

The chain couples TRBV28 to TRBJ2-3; D unresolved. CDR3 size: 14 residues. V dropped 2 bases and J dropped 6 bases, with 12 bases sitting between them. Germline V gene lookup returns CDR1 MDHEN and CDR2 SYDVKM. Here the CDR3 reads CASSLRLRPDTQYF. The CDR3 DNA reads TGTGCCAGCAGTTTACGCTTGCGCCCCGATACGCAGTATTTT.

The chain links TRBV11-2 to TRBJ2-7, with a possible D match to TRBD1 (6 bases). The CDR3 runs to 14 residues. Germline CDR1 SGHAT, CDR2 FQNNGV. The V end was cut by 5 bases, the J end by 2 bases, with 13 bases between. The CDR3 bases are TGTGCCAGCAGCGCCCGTTGGGACACCTACGAGCAGTACTTC. This translates into CASSARWDTYEQYF.

The chain uses TRBV6-1 and TRBJ2-7; D remains unclear. CDR1 and CDR2 from the germline V gene are MNHNS and SASEGT. The CDR3 covers 16 residues. Trimming removed 2 bases at V and 0 bases at J, with 14 bases between. CDR3 in amino acids: CASSEIGMGLSYEQYF. The CDR3 coding sequence is TGTGCCAGCAGTGAAATTGGGATGGGCCTCTCCTACGAGCAGTACTTC.

The CDR3 reads CATAGQGQETQYF. CDR3 coding DNA: TGTGCCACCGCCGGGCAGGGCCAAGAGACCCAGTACTTC. This chain connects TRBV21-1 to TRBJ2-5; TRBD1 is taken as the D call from the table, unchecked against the DNA. TRBV21-1 is tagged as a pseudogene. This CDR3 comprises 13 residues.

The chain links TRBV5-1 to TRBJ2-7; the match to TRBD1 covers 11 bases. From germline, CDR1 is SGHRS and CDR2 YFSETQ. With V trimmed by 4 bases and J by 7 bases, 7 bases remained unmatched. The CDR3 is 14 amino acids. CDR3 sequence: CASSRDRGTHEQYF. The CDR3 DNA sequence: TGCGCCAGCAGCCGGGACAGGGGGACCCATGAGCAGTACTTC.

The rearrangement links TRBV18 to TRBJ2-1; TRBD1 might be the D (5 bases). The CDR3 has 13 amino acids. V lost 5 bases, J lost 4 bases, and 9 bases lay in between. Germline lookup yields CDR1 KGHSH and CDR2 LQKENI. The CDR3 DNA is TGTGCCAGCTCAGTCGACAGATACAATGAGCAGTTCTTC. Translated, it gives CASSVDRYNEQFF. Based on the CDR3 plus reference TRBV18 and TRBJ2-1, the full variable domain is NAGVMQNPRHLVRRRGQEARLRCSPMKGHSHVYWYRQLPEEGLKFMVYLQKENIIDESGMPKERFSAEFPKEGPSILRIQQVVRGDSAAYFCASSVDRYNEQFFGPGTRLTVL.

Here the CDR3 reads CAWSVNTGATNEKLFF. The CDR3 DNA sequence: TGTGCCTGGAGTGTGAATACAGGAGCAACTAATGAAAAACTGTTTTTT. This rearrangement joins TRBV30 to TRBJ1-4; possibly TRBD1 for D (5 bases). This CDR3 has 16 amino acids. Germline-derived CDR1 and CDR2 are GTSNPN and SVGIG (reference sequence). Trimming took off 0 bases at V and 0 bases at J, with 11 bases between the two ends.

This clone was picked up a small number of times. This sequence joins TRBV2 and TRBJ2-1; D may match TRBD1 or TRBD2 (5 bases each). The CDR3 spans 14 residues. Germline V gene lookup returns CDR1 SNHLY and CDR2 FYNNEI. The ends were cut back, 4 bases at V and 4 bases at J, with 11 bases in the middle. The CDR3 here is CASSVRGPYNEQFF. The CDR3 DNA sequence: TGTGCCAGCAGTGTGAGGGGACCTTACAATGAGCAGTTCTTC.

The V call is TRBV28, the J call TRBJ1-2, with 7 bases lining up with TRBD1. Losses at the gene ends were 7 bases for V and 5 bases for J; bases not matched to a gene: 7. The CDR3 has 13 residues. The V gene's germline CDR1 is MDHEN and CDR2 SYDVKM. As DNA, the CDR3 is TGTGCCAGCACCCTGACAGGGTCGTATGGCTACACCTTC. Translation gives CASTLTGSYGYTF.

This chain links TRBV19 with TRBJ1-6; no firm D call. CDR3 length equals 14 residues. Trimming removed 5 bases from V and 7 bases from J, with 12 bases in between. The V gene's germline CDR1 is LNHDA and CDR2 SQIVND (reference sequence). CDR3 in DNA: TGTGCCAGTAGTCTGGCATATAAGAATTCACCCCTCCACTTT. Its translation is CASSLAYKNSPLHF.